Shown below are 30 T cell receptor beta chains from a single sample sequenced in a study of Graves' ophthalmopathy and Graves' hyperthyroidism. Amplified TCR beta CDR3 regions were obtained using RNA transcripts as template. An initial RT-PCR round employing HTBI primers preceded a second-round multiplex PCR. TCRdb re-called the multiplex PCR reads with MiXCR, one entry per CDR3 protein. Of about 700,000 distinct CDR3 sequences listed, roughly 39% were seen once; the top ten hold 3% to 4%. The sequencing sample was made of peripheral blood. Receptors originate from an adult man with Graves' ophthalmopathy.

This clonotype was seen repeatedly, ten times or more. CDR3 residues: CSVAPVANEKLFF. The CDR3, as DNA: TGCAGCGTCGCTCCAGTCGCTAATGAAAAACTGTTTTTT. This rearrangement joins TRBV29-1 to TRBJ1-4, with unresolved D. The CDR3 sequence is 13 residues long. V was clipped by 6 bases and J by 3 bases, with 11 bases between them. Germline loops: CDR1 SQVTM, CDR2 ANQGSEA. The whole variable domain, remainder taken from reference TRBV29-1 and TRBJ1-4, is SAVISQKPSRDICQRGTSLTIQCQVDSQVTMMFWYRQQPGQSLTLIATANQGSEATYESGFVIDKFPISRPNLTFSTLTVSNMSPEDSSIYLCSVAPVANEKLFFGSGTQLSVL.

V usage is TRBV24-1 and J usage is TRBJ2-1, with a possible D match to TRBD1 (5 bases). Per the germline V gene, CDR1 is KGHDR and CDR2 is SFDVKD. Trimming took off 5 bases at V and 3 bases at J, with 13 bases between the two ends. There are 15 residues in the CDR3. The CDR3 region is CATSAPSQGYNEQFF. Here the CDR3 DNA reads TGTGCCACCAGTGCACCCTCTCAGGGCTACAATGAGCAGTTCTTC.

This clonotype was recorded many times. V gene TRBV7-6 combines with J gene TRBJ2-7, with 7 bases matching TRBD1. Trimming took 1 base from V and 1 from J; bases not matched to a gene: 4. There are 15 residues in the CDR3. In germline, CDR1 is SGHVS, CDR2 FNYEAQ. The CDR3 spells CASSLDGTVSYEQYF. The CDR3 coding sequence is TGTGCCAGCAGCTTAGATGGGACAGTTTCCTACGAGCAGTACTTC.

The sample holds a few counts of this clonotype. The rearrangement links TRBV5-1 to TRBJ1-1; a weak D match, TRBD1 (6 bases). Between the trimmed V and J ends, which lost 0 bases and 3 bases, there was a span of 9 bases. The germline CDR1 and CDR2 sequences are SGHRS and YFSETQ. This CDR3 is 14 amino acids long. Here the CDR3 DNA reads TGCGCCAGCAGCTTGGGACAGGCTTACACTGAAGCTTTCTTT. Translating it yields CASSLGQAYTEAFF.

The chain has TRBV5-1 and TRBJ2-5; a possible D gene is TRBD1 (6 bases). Germline CDR1 is SGHRS and CDR2 is YFSETQ. CDR3 length: 14 amino acids. Deletions cut 6 bases from V and 4 bases from J, with 16 bases between. CDR3 DNA: TGCGCCAGCACGGGCTGGATAGGGGGAGAGACCCAGTACTTC. It codes for CASTGWIGGETQYF.

This clonotype was picked up many times. The chain combines TRBV6-6 with TRBJ1-1; 7 nucleotides align to TRBD1. The J segment lost 7 bases and the V segment lost 2 bases, leaving 4 bases of the junction unmatched. Germline lookup yields CDR1 MNHNY and CDR2 SVGAGI (reference sequence). CDR3 size: 13 residues. The CDR3 reads CASSYDRDSEAFF. CDR3 nucleotides: TGTGCCAGCAGTTACGACCGGGACAGTGAAGCTTTCTTT.

This clonotype was observed a handful of times. The rearrangement links TRBV7-2 to TRBJ1-5; 10 nucleotides line up with TRBD1. The V gene end was trimmed by 6 bases and the J gene end by 2 bases; junction bases not matched to a gene: 4. CDR3 size: 15 residues. The germline V gene has CDR1 SGHTA and CDR2 FQGNSA. The CDR3 loop reads CASSYGQGGNQPQHF. The CDR3 DNA is TGTGCCAGCAGTTACGGACAGGGGGGCAATCAGCCCCAGCATTTT.

This clonotype was detected ten times or more. J is TRBJ2-5 and V is TRBV20-1; D gene ambiguous. Germline V gives CDR1 DFQATT, CDR2 SNEGSKA (reference sequence). The ends were cut back, 1 base at V and 5 bases at J, with 8 bases in the middle. CDR3 length: 12 residues. CDR3 DNA sequence: TGCAGTGCTAGAGGTCTTTCGGAGACCCAGTACTTC. It codes for CSARGLSETQYF.

Ten or more counts support this clonotype. The chain recombines TRBV7-2 with TRBJ2-7; 9 bases are shared with TRBD2. Per germline, CDR1 SGHTA and CDR2 FQGNSA. V dropped 2 bases and J dropped 7; count of bases not matched to a gene: 9. The CDR3 contains 15 residues. The CDR3: CASSLQRGVKWEQYF. The CDR3 DNA reads TGTGCCAGCAGCTTACAGCGGGGGGTAAAGTGGGAGCAGTACTTC.

This clonotype showed up just a few times. The rearrangement links TRBV2 to TRBJ1-1; perhaps TRBD1 as D (6 bases). Germline CDR1 SNHLY, CDR2 FYNNEI. The CDR3 sequence is 15 residues long. Trimming cost V 8 bases and J 5 bases, with 21 bases left between them. CDR3: CASSPLDSGGTEAFF. CDR3 nucleotides: TGTGCCAGCTCACCACTGGACAGCGGGGGGACTGAAGCTTTCTTT.

This chain joins TRBV30 and TRBJ2-5; TRBD2 agrees at 7 bases. CDR1 and CDR2 (germline): GTSNPN, SVGIG (reference sequence). The CDR3 length is 14 residues. Trimming took 2 bases from V and 9 from J; bases not matched to a gene: 12. Here the CDR3 DNA reads TGTGCCTGGAGTTTGGGGGAGGGCGCATCGCCCCAGTACTTC. Amino acid sequence: CAWSLGEGASPQYF.

This clonotype was seen a handful of times. The rearrangement joins TRBV4-3 to TRBJ2-5; 8 nucleotides match TRBD2. The CDR3 contains 15 residues. V shed 0 bases and J 5 bases; nucleotides not matched to a gene: 5. CDR1 LGHNA and CDR2 YSLEER come from the germline V gene. The CDR3 reads CASSQELTGGETQYF. The CDR3 coding sequence is TGCGCCAGCAGCCAAGAACTCACGGGAGGGGAGACCCAGTACTTC.

This chain uses TRBV19 with TRBJ1-1; D is possibly TRBD1 (5 bases). Germline values: CDR1 LNHDA, CDR2 SQIVND (reference sequence). V was shortened by 6 bases and J by 5 bases, with 16 bases between the two germline ends. The CDR3 is 14 residues long. The CDR3 region is CASRNDRLGTEAFF. The DNA of the CDR3 is TGTGCCAGTAGAAATGACAGACTGGGAACTGAAGCTTTCTTT.

This clonotype was seen repeatedly, ten times or more. A junction boundary mismatches the germline segment, possibly from a read error. The chain combines TRBV10-3 with TRBJ1-5, with 7 bases fitting TRBD1. In germline, CDR1 is ENHRY, CDR2 SYGVKD. The CDR3 is made up of 15 amino acids. DNA of the CDR3: TGTGCCAGCAGTGAAACGGGACAGACAAATCAGCCCCAGCATTTT. This sequence encodes CASSETGQTNQPQHF.

This chain connects TRBV15 to TRBJ2-7; TRBD1 is a possible D gene (5 bases). V was trimmed by 2 bases and J by 0 bases, leaving 8 bases between them. Germline V CDR1 and CDR2: LNHNV, YYDKDF (reference sequence). The CDR3 is 14 amino acids. Written as DNA, the CDR3 is TGTGCCACCAGCAGAACGGACAACTCCTACGAGCAGTACTTC. It specifies CATSRTDNSYEQYF.

The genes are TRBV12-3 or TRBV12-4 and TRBJ1-5; D ambiguous. The ends were cut back, 6 bases at V and 3 bases at J, with 18 bases in the middle. The length of the CDR3 is 16 residues. The CDR3 DNA reads TGTGCCAGCAGCCGCTCGGGATCCTTACCCAATCAGCCCCAGCATTTT. Translation gives CASSRSGSLPNQPQHF.

This sequence joins TRBV7-9 and TRBJ2-7; TRBD1 matches 10 bases. The CDR3 sequence is 16 residues long. With 1 base clipped from V and 1 base from J, the junction kept 4 bases outside the gene matches. Germline V gene lookup returns CDR1 SEHNR and CDR2 FQNEAQ (reference sequence). CDR3 sequence (DNA): TGTGCCAGCAGCTTAGTAGGGGGACAGGGGTCCTACGAGCAGTACTTC. Protein product: CASSLVGGQGSYEQYF.

This chain links TRBV2 with TRBJ2-7; D gene uncertain. The CDR3 has 13 residues. Between the trimmed V and J ends, which lost 4 bases and 3 bases, there was a span of 10 bases. CDR1 is SNHLY, CDR2 FYNNEI, per germline. The DNA for the CDR3 is TGTGCCAGCAGTGTACGAAGAGGCTACGAGCAGTACTTC. Protein sequence: CASSVRRGYEQYF. The variable domain in full, with the rest retrieved from reference TRBV2 and TRBJ2-7, is EPEVTQTPSHQVTQMGQEVILRCVPISNHLYFYWYRQILGQKVEFLVSFYNNEISEKSEIFDDQFSVERPDGSNFTLKIRSTKLEDSAMYFCASSVRRGYEQYFGPGTRLTVT.

This clonotype was recorded only once. The chain links TRBV29-1 to TRBJ1-2, with 7 positions matching TRBD1. Germline V gene lookup returns CDR1 SQVTM and CDR2 ANQGSEA. The CDR3 covers 13 residues. The V and J ends lost 7 bases and 3 bases, in that order; junction bases with no gene match: 8. CDR3 DNA sequence: TGCAGCGCTACAGGGGAAGGGGACTATGGCTACACCTTC. It yields the protein CSATGEGDYGYTF.

This clonotype was seen only a few times. The chain links TRBV30 to TRBJ2-7; D may correspond to TRBD1 or TRBD2 (5 bases each). CDR3 size: 12 residues. The V end was cut by 3 bases, the J end by 4 bases, with 10 bases between. Looked up from germline, CDR1 is GTSNPN and CDR2 is SVGIG (reference sequence). This CDR3 reads CAWRRGTYEQYF. The CDR3 nucleotides read TGTGCCTGGAGGAGAGGGACGTACGAGCAGTACTTC.

This clonotype was recorded many times. V is TRBV7-8 and J is TRBJ2-7; 12 nucleotides match TRBD2. CDR1 and CDR2 (germline): SGHVS, FQNEAQ. Germline trimming cut 5 bases from V and 4 bases from J; bases unmatched to any gene: 9. This CDR3 region has 16 residues. CDR3 nucleotide sequence: TGTGCCAGCAGCAGAACCCCTAGCGGGAGGGGTTACGAGCAGTACTTC. As protein: CASSRTPSGRGYEQYF.

On this clonotype: An end of the junction differs from the germline gene, which may be a read error. V is TRBV19 and J is TRBJ1-5; no reliable D call. From germline, CDR1 is LNHDA and CDR2 SQIVND (reference sequence). The CDR3 is made up of 14 amino acids. The CDR3 reads CASSIVGSNRPQHF. DNA of the CDR3: TGTGCCAGTAGTATAGTGGGTAGCAATCGGCCCCAGCATTTT.

This clonotype was found many times. The chain links TRBV20-1 to TRBJ2-7; maybe TRBD2 (5 bases). Germline CDR1 is DFQATT and CDR2 is SNEGSKA (reference sequence). V lost 6 bases, J lost 6 bases, and 15 bases lay in between. The CDR3 is 12 residues long. The CDR3 sequence is CSAEEVRGEQYF. The CDR3 DNA sequence: TGCAGTGCCGAGGAGGTCCGGGGCGAGCAGTACTTC.

Regarding this clonotype: The junction differs from germline at one of its ends, possibly a read error. V usage is TRBV7-9 and J usage is TRBJ2-5; possible D gene TRBD1, 6 bases. CDR1 and CDR2 (germline): SEHNR, FQNEAQ (reference sequence). CDR3 length: 12 residues. CDR3 residues: CASSFLGQGIFF. The CDR3 bases are TGTGCCAGCAGCTTTCTTGGGCAGGGGATCTTCTTC.

The chain has TRBV24-1 and TRBJ1-4, with TRBD1 identical over 10 bases. Germline V gene lookup returns CDR1 KGHDR and CDR2 SFDVKD. This CDR3 has 17 amino acids. V lost 3 bases and J lost 4; bases outside the gene matches: 7. In DNA form, the CDR3 reads TGTGCCACCAGTGATCCCGCTGGGACAGGGGATAATGAAAAACTGTTTTTT. Translated, it gives CATSDPAGTGDNEKLFF.

This clonotype has ten or more counts. The CDR3 nucleotides read TGTGCCACCAGCAGAGGACGTGGGGCGCCGGGCTACACCTTC. Translating gives CATSRGRGAPGYTF. The chain uses TRBV15 and TRBJ1-2; TRBD1 is a possible D gene (5 bases). This CDR3 is 14 amino acids long. The V gene's germline CDR1 is LNHNV and CDR2 YYDKDF (reference sequence). The ends were cut back, 1 base at V and 8 bases at J, with 14 bases in the middle.

This clonotype occurred many times. J is TRBJ2-2 and V is TRBV19; D ambiguous. CDR3 length: 15 amino acids. V gave up 4 bases and J gave up 3 bases, with 12 bases separating them. Germline V CDR1 and CDR2: LNHDA, SQIVND (reference sequence). Here the CDR3 reads CASSTARMDTGELFF. The CDR3 DNA sequence: TGTGCCAGTAGTACGGCCAGGATGGACACCGGGGAGCTGTTTTTT.

The sample holds many counts of this clonotype. The chain uses TRBV12-3 or TRBV12-4 and TRBJ2-6; no clear D gene. This CDR3 has 14 residues. Trimming removed 3 bases at V and 2 bases at J, with 5 bases between. CDR3 sequence: CASSFLTGANVLTF. The CDR3 DNA reads as TGTGCCAGCAGTTTCCTCACTGGGGCCAACGTCCTGACTTTC.

The V gene is TRBV7-2, the J gene TRBJ2-3, with D unresolved. Germline values: CDR1 SGHTA, CDR2 FQGNSA. The CDR3 spans 12 residues. Trimming shortened V by 5 bases and J by 4 bases, and 7 bases separated the two germline ends. Written as DNA, the CDR3 is TGTGCCAGCAGCGCCCCCTCAGATACGCAGTATTTT. Translating gives CASSAPSDTQYF.

The chain combines TRBV9 with TRBJ2-2; TRBD2 matches 10 bases. Germline V lookup: CDR1 SGDLS, CDR2 YYNGEE. The ends lost 2 bases at V and 5 bases at J; junction bases unmatched: 3. This CDR3 comprises 15 residues. The CDR3 sequence: CASSVLAGETGELFF. Written as DNA, the CDR3 is TGTGCCAGCAGCGTCCTAGCGGGAGAAACCGGGGAGCTGTTTTTT.